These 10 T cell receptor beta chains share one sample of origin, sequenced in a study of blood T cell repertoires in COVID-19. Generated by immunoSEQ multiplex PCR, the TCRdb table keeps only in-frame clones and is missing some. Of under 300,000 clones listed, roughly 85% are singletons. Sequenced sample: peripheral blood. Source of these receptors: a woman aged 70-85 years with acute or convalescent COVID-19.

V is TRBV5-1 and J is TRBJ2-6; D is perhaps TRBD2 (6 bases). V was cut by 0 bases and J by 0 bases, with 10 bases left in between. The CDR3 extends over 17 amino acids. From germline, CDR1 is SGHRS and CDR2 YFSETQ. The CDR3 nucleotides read TGCGCCAGCAGCTTGGCGGGACTGCGCTCTGGGGCCAACGTCCTGACTTTC. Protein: CASSLAGLRSGANVLTF.

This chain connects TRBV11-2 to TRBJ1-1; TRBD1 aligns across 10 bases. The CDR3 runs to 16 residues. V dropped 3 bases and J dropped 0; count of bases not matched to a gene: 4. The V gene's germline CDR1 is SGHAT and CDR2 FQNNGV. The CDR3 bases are TGTGCCAGCAGCTTGACAGGGGGCGAAATGAACACTGAAGCTTTCTTT. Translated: CASSLTGGEMNTEAFF.

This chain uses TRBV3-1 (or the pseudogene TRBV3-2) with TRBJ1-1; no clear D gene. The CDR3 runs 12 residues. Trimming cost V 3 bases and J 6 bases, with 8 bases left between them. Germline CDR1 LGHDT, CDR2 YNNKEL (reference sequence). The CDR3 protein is CASSQRKAEAFF. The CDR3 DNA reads TGTGCCAGCAGCCAGAGGAAGGCTGAAGCTTTCTTT.

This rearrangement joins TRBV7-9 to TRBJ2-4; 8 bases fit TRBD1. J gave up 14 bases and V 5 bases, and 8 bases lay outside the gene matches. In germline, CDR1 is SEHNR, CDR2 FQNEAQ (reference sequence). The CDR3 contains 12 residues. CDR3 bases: TGTGCCAGCAGCACTACCGGGACAGGAAAGTACTTC. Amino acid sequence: CASSTTGTGKYF.

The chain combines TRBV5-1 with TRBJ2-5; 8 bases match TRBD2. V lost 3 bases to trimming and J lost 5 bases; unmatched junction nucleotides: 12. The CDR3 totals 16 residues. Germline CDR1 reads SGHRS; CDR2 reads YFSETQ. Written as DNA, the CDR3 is TGCGCCAGCAGCTGGGCGTTGGCGGGGGGAGCGGAGACCCAGTACTTC. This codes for CASSWALAGGAETQYF.

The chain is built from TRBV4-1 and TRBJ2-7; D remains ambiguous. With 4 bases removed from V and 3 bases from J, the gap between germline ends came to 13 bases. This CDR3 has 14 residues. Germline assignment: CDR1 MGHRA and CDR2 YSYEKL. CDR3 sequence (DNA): TGCGCCAGCAGCCTATCAACGTCCGGCTACGAGCAGTACTTC. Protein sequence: CASSLSTSGYEQYF.

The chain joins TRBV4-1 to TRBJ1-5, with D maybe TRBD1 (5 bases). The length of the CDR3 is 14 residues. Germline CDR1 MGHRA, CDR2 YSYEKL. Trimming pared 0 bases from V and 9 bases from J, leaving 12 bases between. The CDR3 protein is CASSQEASGPPQHF. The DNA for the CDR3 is TGCGCCAGCAGCCAAGAAGCGTCAGGGCCGCCCCAGCATTTT.

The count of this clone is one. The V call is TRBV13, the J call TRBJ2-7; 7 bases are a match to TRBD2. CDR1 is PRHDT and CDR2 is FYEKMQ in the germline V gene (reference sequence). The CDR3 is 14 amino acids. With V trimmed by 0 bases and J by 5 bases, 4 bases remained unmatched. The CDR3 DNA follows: TGTGCCAGCAGCTTAGGAGGGAGGGACCACGAGCAGTACTTC. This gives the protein CASSLGGRDHEQYF.

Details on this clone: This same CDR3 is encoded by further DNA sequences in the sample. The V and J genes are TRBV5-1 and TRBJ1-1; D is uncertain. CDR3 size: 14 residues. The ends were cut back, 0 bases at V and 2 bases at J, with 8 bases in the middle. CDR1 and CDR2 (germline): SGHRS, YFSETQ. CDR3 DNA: TGCGCCAGCAGCTTGGCCCCGGGTAACACTGAAGCTTTCTTT. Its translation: CASSLAPGNTEAFF.

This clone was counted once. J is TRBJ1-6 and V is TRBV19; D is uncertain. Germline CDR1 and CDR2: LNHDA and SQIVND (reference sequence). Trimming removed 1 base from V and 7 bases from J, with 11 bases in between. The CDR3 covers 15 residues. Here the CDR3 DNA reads TGTGCCAGTAGTATAGGAAGTCAGAACAATTCACCCCTCCACTTT. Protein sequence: CASSIGSQNNSPLHF.